This TCR beta chain was recovered during a study of blood T cells in healthy people across ages. This CDR3 comprises 14 residues. Germline CDR1 reads DFQATT; CDR2 reads SNEGSKA (reference sequence). The trim removed 6 bases at V and 4 bases at J, leaving 9 bases unmatched. There are a few counts of this clonotype. Through a sample-barcoded 5' primer and a J-beta primer mix, a second PCR was run for roughly 6 to 11 cycles. Template switching added a 12-random-nucleotide identifier to every cDNA molecule. No fewer than 3 million CDR3-containing paired-end reads came from each sample. In TCRdb, the 5' RACE reads were re-called with MiXCR into one record per CDR3 protein. Here the sample spans over a million distinct CDR3 sequences, under 45% being singletons.

The receptor was derived from a woman aged 55-70 years in good health. V is TRBV20-1 and J is TRBJ2-1; 7 positions match TRBD2. The sequencing input was blood. In DNA, the CDR3 is TGCAGTGCCCCACCTAGCGGACCATACAATGAGCAGTTCTTC. It yields the protein CSAPPSGPYNEQFF.